This T cell receptor beta chain was recorded in a study of control samples from healthy donors and cancer patients. The table came from immunoSEQ multiplex PCR; TCRdb's copy has only in-frame clones and leaves some out. The sample carries under 80,000 clones, 94% recorded once. J gave up 2 bases and V 0 bases, and 7 bases lay outside the gene matches. CDR3 size: 18 residues. Germline lookup yields CDR1 SGHNT and CDR2 YENEEA. This chain links TRBV11-3 with TRBJ2-2; TRBD2 matches at 9 bases. The TCR originated in a woman in her 40s in good health. What was sequenced was blood. The CDR3 protein is CASSLESSGSGNTGELFF. DNA of the CDR3: TGTGCCAGCAGCTTAGAGAGTAGCGGGAGCGGAAACACCGGGGAGCTGTTTTTT.